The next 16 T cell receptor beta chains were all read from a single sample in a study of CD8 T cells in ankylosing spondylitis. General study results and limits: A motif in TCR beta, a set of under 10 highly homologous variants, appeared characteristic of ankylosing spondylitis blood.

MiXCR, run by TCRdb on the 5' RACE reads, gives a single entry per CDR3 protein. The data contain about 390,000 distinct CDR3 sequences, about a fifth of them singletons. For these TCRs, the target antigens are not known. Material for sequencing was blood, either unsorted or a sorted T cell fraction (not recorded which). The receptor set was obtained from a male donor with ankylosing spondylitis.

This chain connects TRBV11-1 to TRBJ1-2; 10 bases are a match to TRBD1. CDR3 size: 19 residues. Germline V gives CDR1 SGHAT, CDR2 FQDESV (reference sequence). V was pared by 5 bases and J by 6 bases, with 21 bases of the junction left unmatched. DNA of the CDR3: TGTGCCAGCAGCCCTCGGACAGGGGGAAGAGTTGGCCTCATTGATGGCTACACCTTC. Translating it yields CASSPRTGGRVGLIDGYTF.

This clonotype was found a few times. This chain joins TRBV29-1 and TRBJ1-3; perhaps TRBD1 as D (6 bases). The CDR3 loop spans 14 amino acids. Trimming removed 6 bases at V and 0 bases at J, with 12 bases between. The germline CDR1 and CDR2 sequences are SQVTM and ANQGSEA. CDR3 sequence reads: CSVLIQGSGNTIYF. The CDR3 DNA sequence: TGCAGCGTCTTGATACAGGGCTCTGGAAACACCATATATTTT.

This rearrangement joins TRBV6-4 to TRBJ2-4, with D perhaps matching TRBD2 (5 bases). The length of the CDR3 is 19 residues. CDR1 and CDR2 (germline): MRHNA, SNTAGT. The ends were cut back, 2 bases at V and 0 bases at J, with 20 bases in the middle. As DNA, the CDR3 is TGTGCCAGCAGTGACGAGGGCAGCAGGACGGTACTAGCCAAAAACATTCAGTACTTC. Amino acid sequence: CASSDEGSRTVLAKNIQYF.

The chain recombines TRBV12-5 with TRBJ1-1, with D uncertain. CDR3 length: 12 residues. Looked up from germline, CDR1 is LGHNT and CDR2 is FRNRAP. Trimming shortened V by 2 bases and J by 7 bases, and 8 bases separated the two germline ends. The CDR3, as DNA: TGTGCTAGTGGTTTGTCGAACCTTGAAGCTTTCTTT. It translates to CASGLSNLEAFF.

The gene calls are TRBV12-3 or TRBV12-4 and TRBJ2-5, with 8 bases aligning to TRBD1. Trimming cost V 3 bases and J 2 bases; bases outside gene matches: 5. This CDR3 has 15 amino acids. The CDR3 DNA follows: TGTGCCAGCAGTTTTTGGACAGGGTCGCAAGAGACCCAGTACTTC. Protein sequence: CASSFWTGSQETQYF.

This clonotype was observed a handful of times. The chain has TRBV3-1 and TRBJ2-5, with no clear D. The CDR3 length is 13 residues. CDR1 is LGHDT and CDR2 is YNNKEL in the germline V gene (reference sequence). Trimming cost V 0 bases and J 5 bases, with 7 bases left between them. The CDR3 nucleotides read TGTGCCAGCAGCCAAGATGTAATCGAGACCCAGTACTTC. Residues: CASSQDVIETQYF.

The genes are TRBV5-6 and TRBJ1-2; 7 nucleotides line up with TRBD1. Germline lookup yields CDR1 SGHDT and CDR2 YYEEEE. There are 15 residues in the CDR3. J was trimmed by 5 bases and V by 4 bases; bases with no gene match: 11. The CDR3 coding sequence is TGTGCCAGCAGCCCCACCGGGACAGCAAGATATGGCTACACCTTC. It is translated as CASSPTGTARYGYTF.

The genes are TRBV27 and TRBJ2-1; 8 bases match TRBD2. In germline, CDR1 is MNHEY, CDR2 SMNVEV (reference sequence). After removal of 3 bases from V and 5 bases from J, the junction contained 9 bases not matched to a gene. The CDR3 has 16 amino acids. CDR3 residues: CASSFSVAGPNNEQFF. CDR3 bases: TGTGCCAGCAGTTTTTCGGTAGCGGGACCCAACAATGAGCAGTTCTTC.

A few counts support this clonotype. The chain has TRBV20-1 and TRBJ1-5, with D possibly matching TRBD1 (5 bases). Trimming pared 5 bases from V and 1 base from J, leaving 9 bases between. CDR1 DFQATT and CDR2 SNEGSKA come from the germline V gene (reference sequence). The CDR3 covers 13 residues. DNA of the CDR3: TGCAGTGCTCAGGGATACAGCAATCAGCCCCAGCATTTT. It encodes CSAQGYSNQPQHF.

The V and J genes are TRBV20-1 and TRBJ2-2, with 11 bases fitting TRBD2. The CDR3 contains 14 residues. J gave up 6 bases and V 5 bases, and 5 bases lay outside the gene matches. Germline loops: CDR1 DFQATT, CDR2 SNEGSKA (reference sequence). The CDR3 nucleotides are TGCAGTGCTTTAGCGGGAGGGTCTTCCGGGGAGCTGTTTTTT. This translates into CSALAGGSSGELFF.

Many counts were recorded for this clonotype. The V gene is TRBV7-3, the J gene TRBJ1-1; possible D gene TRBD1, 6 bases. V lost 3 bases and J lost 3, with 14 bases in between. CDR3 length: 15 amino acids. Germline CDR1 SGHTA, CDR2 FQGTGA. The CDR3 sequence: CASSLGPQGHTEAFF. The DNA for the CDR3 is TGTGCCAGCAGCTTGGGACCACAGGGTCACACTGAAGCTTTCTTT.

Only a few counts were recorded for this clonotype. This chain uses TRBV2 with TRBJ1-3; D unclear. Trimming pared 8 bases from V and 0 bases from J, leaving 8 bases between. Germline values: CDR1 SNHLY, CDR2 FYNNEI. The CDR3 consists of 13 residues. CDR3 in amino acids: CASRRDSGNTIYF. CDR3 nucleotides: TGTGCCAGCCGACGGGACTCTGGAAACACCATATATTTT.

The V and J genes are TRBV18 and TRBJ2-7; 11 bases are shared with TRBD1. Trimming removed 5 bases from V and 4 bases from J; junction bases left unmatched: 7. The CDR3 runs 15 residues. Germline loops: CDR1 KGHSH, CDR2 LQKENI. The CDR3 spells CASSTRTGGIYEQYF. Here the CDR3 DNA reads TGTGCCAGCTCAACCCGGACAGGGGGCATTTACGAGCAGTACTTC.

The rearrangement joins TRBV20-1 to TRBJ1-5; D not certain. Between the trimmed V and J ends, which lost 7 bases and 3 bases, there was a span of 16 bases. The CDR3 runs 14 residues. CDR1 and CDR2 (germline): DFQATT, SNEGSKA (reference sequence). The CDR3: CSVRGRNANQPQHF. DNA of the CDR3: TGCAGTGTTCGTGGGAGGAATGCCAATCAGCCCCAGCATTTT.

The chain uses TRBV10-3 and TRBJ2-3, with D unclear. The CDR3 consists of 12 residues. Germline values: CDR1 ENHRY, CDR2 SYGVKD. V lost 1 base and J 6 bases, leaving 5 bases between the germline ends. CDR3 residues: CAISELGDTQYF. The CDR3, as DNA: TGTGCCATCAGTGAGTTAGGGGATACGCAGTATTTT.

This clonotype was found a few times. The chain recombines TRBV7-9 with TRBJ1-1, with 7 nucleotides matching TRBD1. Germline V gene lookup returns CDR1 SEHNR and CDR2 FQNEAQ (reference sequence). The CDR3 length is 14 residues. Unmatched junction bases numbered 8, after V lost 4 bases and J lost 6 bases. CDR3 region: CASSWGQLFPEAFF. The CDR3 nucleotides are TGTGCCAGCAGCTGGGGACAGTTGTTCCCTGAAGCTTTCTTT.